The 20 T cell receptor beta chains below all came from one sample that was sequenced in a study of regulatory T cells in long-lasting Graves disease. Time point indicated: newly diagnosed GD, antithyroid drugs for less than 3 months. Making the TCR library involved RNA that had been extracted from PBMCs. According to the study, TCR beta libraries were built with iRepertoire HTBI primers and CDR3-region Arm-PCR. MiXCR, run by TCRdb on the multiplex PCR reads, gives a single entry per CDR3 protein. The sample shows approximately 440,000 distinct CDR3 sequences, 15% to 20% of them seen only once. The sample was also reused in another study, on T cells in Graves' hyperthyroidism and ophthalmopathy.

This specimen consisted of peripheral blood mononuclear cells (PBMCs), obtained at new diagnosis, from a patient treated with antithyroid drugs. Source of these receptors: a man aged 35 to 55 with Graves disease.

This clonotype showed up many times. The chain is built from TRBV28 and TRBJ2-5, with D possibly being TRBD1 or TRBD2 (5 bases each). Germline lookup yields CDR1 MDHEN and CDR2 SYDVKM. The CDR3 totals 15 residues. V shed 1 base and J shed 5 bases, with 14 bases lying between them. The chain's CDR3 is CASSLSPRGEETQYF. DNA for the CDR3: TGTGCCAGCAGTTTATCGCCCCGGGGCGAGGAGACCCAGTACTTC.

This clonotype was counted at least ten times. The chain combines TRBV12-3 or TRBV12-4 with TRBJ2-3; a weak D match, TRBD2 (5 bases). Trimming took 7 bases from V and 6 from J, leaving 14 bases between them. This CDR3 is built from 13 residues. Here the CDR3 reads CASIGLTGDTQYF. The CDR3 nucleotides are TGTGCCAGCATCGGACTGACCGGGGATACGCAGTATTTT.

V usage is TRBV19 and J usage is TRBJ1-1; D not resolved. The CDR3 spans 13 residues. From germline, CDR1 is LNHDA and CDR2 SQIVND (reference sequence). Trimming cost V 5 bases and J 3 bases, with 10 bases left between them. CDR3 bases: TGTGCCAGTAGTCCCCTAATTGACACTGAAGCTTTCTTT. Translated: CASSPLIDTEAFF. Complete variable domain (other parts from reference TRBV19 and TRBJ1-1): DGGITQSPKYLFRKEGQNVTLSCEQNLNHDAMYWYRQDPGQGLRLIYYSQIVNDFQKGDIAEGYSVSREKKESFPLTVTSAQKNPTAFYLCASSPLIDTEAFFGQGTRLTVV.

Turning to this clonotype: A read error is possible here, since a much larger clone lies one base away. The rearrangement links TRBV28 to TRBJ2-7; possibly TRBD1 for D (5 bases). The CDR3 totals 15 residues. Germline V gene data show CDR1 as MDHEN and CDR2 as SYDVKM. As DNA, the CDR3 is TGTGCCAGCAGCCCCTGGGTCGACAGCACCTACGAGCAGTGCTTC. Protein product: CASSPWVDSTYEQCF.

The genes are TRBV3-1 and TRBJ2-7; 11 positions agree with TRBD2. Trimming took 1 base from V and 4 from J; bases not matched to a gene: 6. The CDR3 is 16 amino acids. CDR1 LGHDT and CDR2 YNNKEL come from the germline V gene (reference sequence). CDR3: CASSQGLAGGLYEQYF. The CDR3 DNA sequence: TGTGCCAGCAGCCAAGGCTTAGCGGGAGGGTTGTACGAGCAGTACTTC.

In its sample, this clonotype was seen many times. The chain joins TRBV16 to TRBJ2-1; D is ambiguous. Deletions cut 4 bases from V and 6 bases from J, with 10 bases between. The germline CDR1 and CDR2 sequences are KGHSY and FQNENV. The length of the CDR3 is 13 residues. CDR3 coding DNA: TGTGCCAGCAGCCGTTCGGCAGCCAATGAGCAGTTCTTC. Residues: CASSRSAANEQFF.

This clonotype was observed at least ten times. The chain links TRBV20-1 to TRBJ1-6; no clear D gene. Germline lookup yields CDR1 DFQATT and CDR2 SNEGSKA (reference sequence). Trimming pared 3 bases from V and 0 bases from J, leaving 9 bases between. This CDR3 has 15 amino acids. As DNA, the CDR3 is TGCAGTGCTAGGATTGAGAGCTCCTATAATTCACCCCTCCACTTT. Translation: CSARIESSYNSPLHF.

J is TRBJ2-3 and V is TRBV5-1, with D possibly matching TRBD1 (6 bases). The CDR3 has 14 amino acids. Germline V lookup: CDR1 SGHRS, CDR2 YFSETQ. V was shortened by 7 bases and J by 1 base, with 13 bases between the two germline ends. CDR3 region: CASGHRQGTDTQYF. The CDR3 DNA reads as TGCGCCAGCGGGCACAGACAGGGCACAGATACGCAGTATTTT. Using reference TRBV5-1 and TRBJ2-3 for the parts outside the CDR3, the full variable domain is KAGVTQTPRYLIKTRGQQVTLSCSPISGHRSVSWYQQTPGQGLQFLFEYFSETQRNKGNFPGRFSGRQFSNSRSEMNVSTLELGDSALYLCASGHRQGTDTQYFGPGTRLTVL.

V gene TRBV5-6 combines with J gene TRBJ1-2; no definite D call. This CDR3 is 13 amino acids long. Germline V gives CDR1 SGHDT, CDR2 YYEEEE. The V end lost 1 base, the J end lost 8 bases, and 12 bases lay between the germline ends. The CDR3 here is CASSLQGPGGYTF. DNA of the CDR3: TGTGCCAGCAGCTTGCAAGGTCCTGGGGGCTACACCTTC.

This clonotype was seen repeatedly, ten times or more. The V gene is TRBV2, the J gene TRBJ1-2; no definite D call. Germline CDR1 reads SNHLY; CDR2 reads FYNNEI. V lost 6 bases, J lost 2 bases, and 13 bases lay in between. The CDR3 covers 14 residues. DNA of the CDR3: TGTGCCAGCAGCGACCGGGCCCTGAACTATGGCTACACCTTC. Translating it yields CASSDRALNYGYTF.

This clonotype was detected ten times or more. The chain combines TRBV2 with TRBJ1-6; D uncertain. CDR3 size: 15 residues. V lost 3 bases and J lost 7, with 13 bases in between. Germline V gene lookup returns CDR1 SNHLY and CDR2 FYNNEI. This CDR3 reads CASSESHRPNSPLHF. In DNA, the CDR3 is TGTGCCAGCAGTGAGTCTCACAGACCAAATTCACCCCTCCACTTT.

This clonotype was picked up many times. The chain has TRBV5-4 and TRBJ1-1; TRBD1 matches 11 bases. Losses at the gene ends were 5 bases for V and 6 bases for J; bases not matched to a gene: 3. The CDR3 length is 13 residues. Per the germline V gene, CDR1 is SGHNT and CDR2 is YYREEE (reference sequence). In nucleotides, the CDR3 is TGTGCCAGCAGGGGGACAGGGGGTCCTGAAGCTTTCTTT. It is translated as CASRGTGGPEAFF.

This clonotype was recorded at least ten times. J is TRBJ2-5 and V is TRBV20-1; the match to TRBD2 covers 7 bases. V lost 1 base, J lost 7 bases, and 18 bases stayed unmatched. Per the germline V gene, CDR1 is DFQATT and CDR2 is SNEGSKA (reference sequence). This CDR3 is built from 17 residues. The CDR3 here is CSARGGWREPGRGTQYF. DNA for the CDR3: TGCAGTGCTAGAGGGGGCTGGCGGGAGCCTGGGAGGGGGACCCAGTACTTC.

This clonotype was recorded only once. The V and J genes are TRBV6-2 or TRBV6-3 and TRBJ2-5; D call uncertain. CDR3 length equals 13 residues. From germline, CDR1 is MNHEY and CDR2 SVGEGT. The ends were cut back, 10 bases at V and 2 bases at J, with 14 bases in the middle. DNA for the CDR3: TGTGCCACTGGCATTTTCCTACAAGAGACCCAGTACTTC. As protein: CATGIFLQETQYF.

J is TRBJ2-5 and V is TRBV28, with 8 positions matching TRBD2. CDR3 length: 16 amino acids. CDR1 MDHEN and CDR2 SYDVKM come from the germline V gene. Trimming at V came to 2 bases and at J to 4 bases, leaving 9 bases not matched to a gene. The CDR3 reads CASSLEPAGERETQYF. The CDR3 DNA sequence: TGTGCCAGCAGTTTAGAACCAGCGGGAGAGAGAGAGACCCAGTACTTC.

This clonotype was seen ten or more times. The J gene is TRBJ2-3, the V gene TRBV12-5, with 8 bases that match TRBD2. Germline CDR1 and CDR2: LGHNT and FRNRAP. The length of the CDR3 is 13 residues. Trimming removed 3 bases from V and 5 bases from J; junction bases left unmatched: 1. The CDR3 coding sequence is TGTGCTAGTGGTTTTGGGACTAGAGATACGCAGTATTTT. It translates to CASGFGTRDTQYF.

V gene TRBV7-2 combines with J gene TRBJ2-1; 13 bases are a match to TRBD2. This CDR3 is 17 amino acids long. Germline V gene sequence: CDR1 SGHTA, CDR2 FQGNSA. V lost 6 bases, J lost 7 bases, and 12 bases stayed unmatched. The CDR3 sequence: CASRRGLAGPGGNEQFF. The CDR3 DNA sequence: TGTGCCAGCAGACGGGGACTAGCGGGACCCGGGGGGAATGAGCAGTTCTTC.

This clonotype was found many times. The chain recombines TRBV30 with TRBJ1-4; D not certain. The CDR3 contains 14 residues. Germline V gene sequence: CDR1 GTSNPN, CDR2 SVGIG (reference sequence). The V gene lost 6 bases and the J gene lost 7 bases, with 18 bases spanning the gap. CDR3 coding DNA: TGTGCCTGCAGCTCTAAAGTCCTAAGTGAAAAACTGTTTTTT. Translated: CACSSKVLSEKLFF.

The rearrangement joins TRBV19 to TRBJ2-3, with D uncertain. In germline, CDR1 is LNHDA, CDR2 SQIVND (reference sequence). The CDR3 consists of 12 residues. V lost 2 bases, J lost 1 base, and 1 base lay in between. The chain's CDR3 is CASSIRTDTQYF. DNA for the CDR3: TGTGCCAGTAGTATACGCACAGATACGCAGTATTTT.

This chain joins TRBV29-1 and TRBJ2-4; no clear D. CDR1 SQVTM and CDR2 ANQGSEA come from the germline V gene. The CDR3 runs 12 residues. V gave up 3 bases and J gave up 7 bases, with 10 bases separating them. The CDR3 here is CSVETRLNIQYF. CDR3 nucleotides: TGCAGCGTTGAGACCCGCTTGAACATTCAGTACTTC.